This T cell receptor (beta chain) is from a study of T cell changes during pregnancy in multiple sclerosis. The V end lost 1 base, the J end lost 2 bases, and 9 bases lay between the germline ends. Germline lookup yields CDR1 SNHLY and CDR2 FYNNEI. This CDR3 has 14 residues. Repertoires were generated with immunoSEQ multiplex PCR, while TCRdb's copy carries only in-frame clones and drops some. The sample lists 30,000 to 35,000 clones; roughly 87% were seen once. The sequence was obtained from a female donor with multiple sclerosis, enrolled in a pregnancy study. This sequence joins TRBV2 and TRBJ2-7; D not certain. The source was CD8+ T cells from peripheral blood mononuclear cells, collected in the first trimester of pregnancy. CDR3 protein: CASSEDPSTYEQYF. CDR3 bases: TGTGCCAGCAGTGAAGACCCTAGTACCTACGAGCAGTACTTC.